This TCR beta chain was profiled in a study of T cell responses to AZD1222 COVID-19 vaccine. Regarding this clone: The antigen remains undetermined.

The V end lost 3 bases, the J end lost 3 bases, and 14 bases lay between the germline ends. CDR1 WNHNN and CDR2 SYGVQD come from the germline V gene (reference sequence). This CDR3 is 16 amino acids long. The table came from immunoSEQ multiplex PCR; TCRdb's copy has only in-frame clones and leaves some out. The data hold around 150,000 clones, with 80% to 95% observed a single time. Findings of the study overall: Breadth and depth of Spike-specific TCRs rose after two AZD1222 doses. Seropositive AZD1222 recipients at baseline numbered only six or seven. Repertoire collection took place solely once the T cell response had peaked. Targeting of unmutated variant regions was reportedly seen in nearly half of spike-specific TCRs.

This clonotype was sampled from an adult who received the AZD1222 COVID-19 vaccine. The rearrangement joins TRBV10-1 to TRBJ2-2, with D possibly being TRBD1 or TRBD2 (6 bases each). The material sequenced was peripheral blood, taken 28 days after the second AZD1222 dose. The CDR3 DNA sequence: TGCGCCAGCAGTGACGGGCAGGGGAGGCACACCGGGGAGCTGTTTTTT. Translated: CASSDGQGRHTGELFF.